The TCR beta chain under discussion was sequenced for a study of OX40 agonist ivuxolimab in advanced cancers. For the study at large: In this trial design, patients received ivuxolimab intravenously at 0.01 to 10 mg/kg every 2 weeks.

The protocol was immunoSEQ multiplex PCR, while the TCRdb copy is restricted to in-frame clones and leaves out a portion. The sample includes 75,000 or so clones, roughly 81% of them seen just once. The CDR3 is 16 residues long. The V gene's germline CDR1 is LGHNA and CDR2 YSLEER. V lost 1 base and J lost 4; bases outside the gene matches: 8. The chain joins TRBV4-3 to TRBJ1-2; 8 bases line up with TRBD1. Sequencing used CD4+ or CD8+ T cells sorted from blood, obtained in a trial of the OX40 agonist ivuxolimab. The sequence came from an adult with an advanced solid tumor such as melanoma, head and neck, liver or kidney cancer. The CDR3 region is CASSQVQRTGPYGYTF. In DNA form, the CDR3 reads TGCGCCAGCAGCCAAGTTCAGCGGACAGGGCCCTATGGCTACACCTTC.